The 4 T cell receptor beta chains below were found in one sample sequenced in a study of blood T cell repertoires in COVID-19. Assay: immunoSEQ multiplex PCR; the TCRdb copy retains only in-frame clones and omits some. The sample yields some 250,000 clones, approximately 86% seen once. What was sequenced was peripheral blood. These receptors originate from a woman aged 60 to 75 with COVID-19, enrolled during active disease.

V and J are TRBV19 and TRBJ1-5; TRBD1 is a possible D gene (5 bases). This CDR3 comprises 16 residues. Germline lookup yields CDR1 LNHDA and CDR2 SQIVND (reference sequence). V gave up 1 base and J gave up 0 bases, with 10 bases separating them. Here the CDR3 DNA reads TGTGCCAGTAGTATAGGGCGGGACGTTAGCAATCAGCCCCAGCATTTT. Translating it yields CASSIGRDVSNQPQHF.

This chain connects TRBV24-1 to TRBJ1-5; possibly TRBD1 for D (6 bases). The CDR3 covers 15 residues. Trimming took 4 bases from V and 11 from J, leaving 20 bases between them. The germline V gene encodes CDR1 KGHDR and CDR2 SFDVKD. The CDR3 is CATSDPSVGAETQHF. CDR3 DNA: TGTGCCACCAGTGACCCTTCAGTGGGGGCTGAGACCCAGCATTTT.

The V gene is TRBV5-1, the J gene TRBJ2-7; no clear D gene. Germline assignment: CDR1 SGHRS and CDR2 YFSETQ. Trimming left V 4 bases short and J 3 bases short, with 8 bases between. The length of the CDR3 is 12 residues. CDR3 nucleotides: TGCGCCAGCAGCGGGCCCTACTACGAGCAGTACTTC. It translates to CASSGPYYEQYF.

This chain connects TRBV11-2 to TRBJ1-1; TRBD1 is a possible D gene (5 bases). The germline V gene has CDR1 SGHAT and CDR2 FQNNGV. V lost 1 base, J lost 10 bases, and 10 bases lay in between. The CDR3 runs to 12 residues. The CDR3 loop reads CASSLAQGGAFF. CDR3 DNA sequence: TGTGCCAGCAGCTTAGCCCAGGGTGGAGCTTTCTTT.